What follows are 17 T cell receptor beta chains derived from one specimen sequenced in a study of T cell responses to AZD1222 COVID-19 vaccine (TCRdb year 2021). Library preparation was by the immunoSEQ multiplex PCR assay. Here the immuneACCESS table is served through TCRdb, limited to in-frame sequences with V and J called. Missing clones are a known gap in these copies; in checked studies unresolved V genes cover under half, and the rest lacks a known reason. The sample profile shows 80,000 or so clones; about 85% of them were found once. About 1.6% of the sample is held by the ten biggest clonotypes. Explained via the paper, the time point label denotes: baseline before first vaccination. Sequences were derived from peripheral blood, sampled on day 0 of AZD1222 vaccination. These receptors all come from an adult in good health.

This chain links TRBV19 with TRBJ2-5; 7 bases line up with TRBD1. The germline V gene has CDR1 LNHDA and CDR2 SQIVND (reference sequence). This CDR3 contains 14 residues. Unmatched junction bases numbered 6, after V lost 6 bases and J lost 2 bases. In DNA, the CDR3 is TGTGCCAGTAGGCCTGGGACAGTACAAGAGACCCAGTACTTC. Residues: CASRPGTVQETQYF.

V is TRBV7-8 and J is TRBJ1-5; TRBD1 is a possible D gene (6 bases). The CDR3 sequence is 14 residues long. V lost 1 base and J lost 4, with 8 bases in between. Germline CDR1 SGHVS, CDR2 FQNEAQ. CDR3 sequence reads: CASSLVDRNQPQHF. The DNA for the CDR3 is TGTGCCAGCAGCTTAGTGGACAGAAATCAGCCCCAGCATTTT.

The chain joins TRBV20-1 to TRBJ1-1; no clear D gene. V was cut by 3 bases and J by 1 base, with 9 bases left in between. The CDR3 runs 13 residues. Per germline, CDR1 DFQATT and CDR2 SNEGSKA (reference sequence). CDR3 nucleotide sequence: TGCAGTGCTAGTACGGAACCGAACACTGAAGCTTTCTTT. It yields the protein CSASTEPNTEAFF.

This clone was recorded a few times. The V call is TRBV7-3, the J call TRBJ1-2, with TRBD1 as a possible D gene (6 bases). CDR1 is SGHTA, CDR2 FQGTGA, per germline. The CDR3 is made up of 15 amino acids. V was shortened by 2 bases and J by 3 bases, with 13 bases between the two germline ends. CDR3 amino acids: CASSLGGGGDYGYTF. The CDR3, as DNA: TGTGCCAGCAGCTTAGGGGGCGGAGGAGACTATGGCTACACCTTC.

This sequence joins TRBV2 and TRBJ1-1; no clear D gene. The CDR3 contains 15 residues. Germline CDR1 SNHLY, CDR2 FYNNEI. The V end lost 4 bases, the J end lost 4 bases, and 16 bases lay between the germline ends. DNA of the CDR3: TGTGCCAGCAGTGGGGGTGTAGGTTGGTTCACTGAAGCTTTCTTT. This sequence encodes CASSGGVGWFTEAFF. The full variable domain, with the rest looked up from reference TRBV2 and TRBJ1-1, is EPEVTQTPSHQVTQMGQEVILRCVPISNHLYFYWYRQILGQKVEFLVSFYNNEISEKSEIFDDQFSVERPDGSNFTLKIRSTKLEDSAMYFCASSGGVGWFTEAFFGQGTRLTVV.

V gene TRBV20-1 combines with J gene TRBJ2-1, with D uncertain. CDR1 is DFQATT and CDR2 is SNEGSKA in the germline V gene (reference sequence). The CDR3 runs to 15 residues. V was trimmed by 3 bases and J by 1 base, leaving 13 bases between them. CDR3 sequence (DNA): TGCAGTGCTAGTACGGCGAGAACGTCCTACAATGAGCAGTTCTTC. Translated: CSASTARTSYNEQFF.

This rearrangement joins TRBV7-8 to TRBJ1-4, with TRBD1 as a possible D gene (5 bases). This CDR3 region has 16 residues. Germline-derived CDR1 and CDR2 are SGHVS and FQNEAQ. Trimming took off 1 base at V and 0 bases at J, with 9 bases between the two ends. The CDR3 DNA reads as TGTGCCAGCAGCTTAGTCGCGGGGGCAACTAATGAAAAACTGTTTTTT. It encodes CASSLVAGATNEKLFF.

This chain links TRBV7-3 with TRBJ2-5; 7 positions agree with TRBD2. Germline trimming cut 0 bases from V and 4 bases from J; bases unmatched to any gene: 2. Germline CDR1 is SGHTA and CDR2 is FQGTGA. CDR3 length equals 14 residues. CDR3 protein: CASSLTGGAETQYF. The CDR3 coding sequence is TGTGCCAGCAGCTTAACGGGAGGGGCAGAGACCCAGTACTTC.

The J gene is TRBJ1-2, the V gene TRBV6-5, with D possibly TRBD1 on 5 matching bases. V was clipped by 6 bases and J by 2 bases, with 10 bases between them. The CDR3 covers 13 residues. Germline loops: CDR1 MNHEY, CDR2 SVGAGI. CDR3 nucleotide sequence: TGTGCCAGCAGCCGCGGGGACAACTATGGCTACACCTTC. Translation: CASSRGDNYGYTF.

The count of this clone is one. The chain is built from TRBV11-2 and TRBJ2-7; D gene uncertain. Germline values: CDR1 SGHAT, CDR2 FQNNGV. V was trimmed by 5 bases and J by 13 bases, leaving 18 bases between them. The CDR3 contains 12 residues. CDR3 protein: CASSATSTERYF. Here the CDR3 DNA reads TGTGCCAGCAGCGCTACTTCTACCGAGCGATACTTC.

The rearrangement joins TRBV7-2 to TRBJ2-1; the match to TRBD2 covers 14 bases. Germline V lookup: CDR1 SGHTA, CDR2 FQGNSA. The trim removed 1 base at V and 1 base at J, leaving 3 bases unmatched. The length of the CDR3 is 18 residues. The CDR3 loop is CASSLVGTSGRSYNEQFF. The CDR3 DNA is TGTGCCAGCAGCTTAGTTGGGACTAGCGGGAGATCCTACAATGAGCAGTTCTTC.

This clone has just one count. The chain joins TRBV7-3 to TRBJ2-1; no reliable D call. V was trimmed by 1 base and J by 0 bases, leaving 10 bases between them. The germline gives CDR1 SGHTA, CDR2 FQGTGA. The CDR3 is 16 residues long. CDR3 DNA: TGTGCCAGCAGCTTAAATCCGACGGGCTCCTACAATGAGCAGTTCTTC. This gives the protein CASSLNPTGSYNEQFF.

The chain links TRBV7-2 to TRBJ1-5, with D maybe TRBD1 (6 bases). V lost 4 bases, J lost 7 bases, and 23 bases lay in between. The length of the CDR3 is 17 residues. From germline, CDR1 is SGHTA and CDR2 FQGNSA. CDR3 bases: TGTGCCAGCAGCTGGGGACATGGGGGGGGAGGCGGGCAGCCCCAGCATTTT. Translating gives CASSWGHGGGGGQPQHF.

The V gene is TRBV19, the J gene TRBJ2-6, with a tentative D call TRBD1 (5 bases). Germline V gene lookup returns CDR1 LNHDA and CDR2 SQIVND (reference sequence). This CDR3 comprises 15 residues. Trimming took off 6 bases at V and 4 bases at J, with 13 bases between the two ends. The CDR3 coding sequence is TGTGCCAGTAGGACTCAGGGTTACGGGGCCAACGTCCTGACTTTC. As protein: CASRTQGYGANVLTF.

CDR3 in amino acids: CASSFSRNTEAFF. The CDR3 nucleotides are TGTGCCAGCAGCTTCAGCAGGAACACTGAAGCTTTCTTT. The V and J genes are TRBV5-8 and TRBJ1-1; D not resolved. From germline, CDR1 is SGHTS and CDR2 YDEGEE. With 2 bases removed from V and 1 base from J, the gap between germline ends came to 6 bases. The CDR3 is 13 residues long.

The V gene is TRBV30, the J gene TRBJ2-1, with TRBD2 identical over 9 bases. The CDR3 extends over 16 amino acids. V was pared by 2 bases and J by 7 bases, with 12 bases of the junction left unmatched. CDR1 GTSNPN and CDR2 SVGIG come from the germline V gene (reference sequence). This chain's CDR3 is CAWSFREGLAGNEQFF. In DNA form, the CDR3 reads TGTGCCTGGAGTTTTCGAGAGGGACTAGCTGGAAATGAGCAGTTCTTC.

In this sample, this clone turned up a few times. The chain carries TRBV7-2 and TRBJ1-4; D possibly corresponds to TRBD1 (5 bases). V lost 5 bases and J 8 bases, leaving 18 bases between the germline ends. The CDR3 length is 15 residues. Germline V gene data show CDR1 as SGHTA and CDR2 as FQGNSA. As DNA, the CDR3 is TGTGCCAGCAGCACCCAGGGACTGGGCCGCGAAAAACTGTTTTTT. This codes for CASSTQGLGREKLFF.